What follows are 18 T cell receptor beta chains derived from one specimen sequenced in a study of response to subunit inactivated influenza vaccine. MiXCR, applied by TCRdb to the RT-PCR reads, yields one record per CDR3 protein. The sample shows 400,000 to 650,000 distinct CDR3 sequences, about 7.2% of them seen only once. Sequences were derived from PBMCs from blood, sampled approximately 25 months after vaccination. The receptors were gathered from a man aged 50 to 69 who received an inactivated influenza vaccine.

The chain uses TRBV12-3 or TRBV12-4 and TRBJ2-7; 8 nucleotides agree with TRBD1. The CDR3 is 14 residues long. V lost 5 bases and J lost 4; bases outside the gene matches: 7. Written as DNA, the CDR3 is TGTGCCAGCAGTAGCGACAGGGGATGGTACGAGCAGTACTTC. Its translation: CASSSDRGWYEQYF.

This clonotype was counted ten times or more. The chain links TRBV20-1 to TRBJ1-5, with unresolved D. There are 12 residues in the CDR3. The V gene's germline CDR1 is DFQATT and CDR2 SNEGSKA (reference sequence). V was trimmed by 1 base and J by 5 bases, leaving 6 bases between them. In nucleotides, the CDR3 is TGCAGTGCTAGAGTTAGATATCAGCCCCAGCATTTT. Its translation is CSARVRYQPQHF.

V is TRBV9 and J is TRBJ2-7; 7 bases align to TRBD1. Germline CDR1 is SGDLS and CDR2 is YYNGEE. The CDR3 has 15 residues. Trimming took 4 bases from V and 2 from J; bases not matched to a gene: 9. The CDR3 spells CASSLGTASTYEQYF. The CDR3 nucleotides read TGTGCCAGCAGCCTAGGGACAGCATCTACCTACGAGCAGTACTTC.

The rearrangement uses TRBV7-2 and TRBJ2-7; D might be TRBD1 (5 bases). From germline, CDR1 is SGHTA and CDR2 FQGNSA. Deletions cut 1 base from V and 3 bases from J, with 10 bases between. CDR3 length: 14 residues. In DNA form, the CDR3 reads TGTGCCAGCAGCTTAGGTTACAGGAGCTACGAGCAGTACTTC. Its protein is CASSLGYRSYEQYF.

The rearrangement joins TRBV3-1 to TRBJ1-5; TRBD1 matches at 11 bases. V shed 4 bases and J 2 bases; nucleotides not matched to a gene: 10. CDR1 and CDR2 from the germline V gene are LGHDT and YNNKEL (reference sequence). CDR3 length: 18 amino acids. The CDR3 sequence: CASSLSGTGGRGNQPQHF. The CDR3 nucleotides read TGTGCCAGCAGCCTCTCAGGGACAGGGGGAAGGGGCAATCAGCCCCAGCATTTT.

The J gene is TRBJ2-5, the V gene TRBV5-1; perhaps TRBD1 as D (6 bases). Germline V gives CDR1 SGHRS, CDR2 YFSETQ. This CDR3 is built from 15 residues. V lost 2 bases and J 3 bases, leaving 14 bases between the germline ends. The CDR3 DNA reads TGCGCCAGCAGCTTAAGGGGGTACAAGGAAGAGACCCAGTACTTC. This gives the protein CASSLRGYKEETQYF.

In its sample, this clonotype was seen a few times. V usage is TRBV29-1 and J usage is TRBJ1-2, with no clear D. Between the trimmed V and J ends, which lost 2 bases and 1 base, there was a span of 8 bases. The CDR3 contains 13 residues. Per the germline V gene, CDR1 is SQVTM and CDR2 is ANQGSEA. The CDR3 region has the DNA TGCAGCGTTGAATCGGGATTTAACTATGGCTACACCTTC. It translates to CSVESGFNYGYTF.

This clonotype has a count of ten or more. This rearrangement joins TRBV7-9 to TRBJ1-1; TRBD1 might be the D (6 bases). The ends were cut back, 9 bases at V and 1 base at J, with 12 bases in the middle. The germline V gene encodes CDR1 SEHNR and CDR2 FQNEAQ (reference sequence). There are 13 residues in the CDR3. CDR3 sequence: CASYREENTEAFF. The CDR3 DNA reads as TGTGCCAGTTACAGGGAGGAGAACACTGAAGCTTTCTTT.

The chain has TRBV4-3 and TRBJ2-4, with 7 bases aligning to TRBD1. Germline CDR1 is LGHNA and CDR2 is YSLEER. With 4 bases clipped from V and 6 bases from J, the junction kept 12 bases outside the gene matches. The CDR3 spans 16 residues. The CDR3, as DNA: TGCGCCAGCAGCCTGCATGGCCGCAACAGGGGAAACATTCAGTACTTC. Translation: CASSLHGRNRGNIQYF.

This clonotype has just a few counts. This chain links TRBV12-3 or TRBV12-4 with TRBJ1-1; no reliable D call. The CDR3 has 11 residues. Trimming stripped 6 bases from V and 8 bases from J, with 10 bases between. CDR3 sequence reads: CASRGESEAFF. The CDR3, as DNA: TGTGCCAGCAGAGGCGAGTCCGAAGCTTTCTTT.

The CDR3 protein is CASSLEPGLAGQETQYF. The CDR3 DNA reads TGTGCCAGCAGCTTAGAACCGGGACTAGCGGGGCAGGAGACCCAGTACTTC. The chain is built from TRBV11-2 and TRBJ2-5; 13 bases match TRBD2. The germline V gene encodes CDR1 SGHAT and CDR2 FQNNGV. The trim removed 0 bases at V and 5 bases at J, leaving 6 bases unmatched. This CDR3 contains 17 residues.

A few counts support this clonotype. This chain links TRBV5-6 with TRBJ2-7, with no clear D. Germline CDR1 SGHDT, CDR2 YYEEEE. V lost 0 bases, J lost 7 bases, and 11 bases lay in between. This CDR3 has 13 amino acids. The CDR3 sequence: CASSLAVGGEQYF. DNA of the CDR3: TGTGCCAGCAGCTTGGCGGTGGGTGGGGAGCAGTACTTC.

There are many counts of this clonotype. The rearrangement joins TRBV4-2 to TRBJ2-2; possible D gene TRBD2, 5 bases. CDR1 is LGHNA and CDR2 is YNFKEQ in the germline V gene. There are 14 residues in the CDR3. V lost 3 bases to trimming and J lost 7 bases, with 12 bases between them. In DNA, the CDR3 is TGTGCCAGCAGCCAGGGATCCGGAGGCGGGGAGCTGTTTTTT. The encoded protein is CASSQGSGGGELFF.

In this sample, this clonotype turned up many times. This chain joins TRBV27 and TRBJ2-7; no firm D call. The CDR3 extends over 10 amino acids. V gave up 8 bases and J gave up 4 bases, with 6 bases separating them. From germline, CDR1 is MNHEY and CDR2 SMNVEV (reference sequence). Here the CDR3 reads CASWEYEQYF. CDR3 bases: TGTGCCAGCTGGGAATACGAGCAGTACTTC.

At least ten counts were recorded for this clonotype. This chain links TRBV2 with TRBJ2-5; 7 nucleotides line up with TRBD2. Germline CDR1 and CDR2: SNHLY and FYNNEI. V shed 8 bases and J 5 bases; nucleotides not matched to a gene: 8. This CDR3 is built from 13 residues. The CDR3 protein is CASGPTSLETQYF. CDR3 in DNA: TGTGCCAGCGGCCCGACTAGCTTGGAGACCCAGTACTTC.

In its sample, this clonotype was seen many times. The genes are TRBV7-2 and TRBJ1-2; D is ambiguous. CDR1 is SGHTA and CDR2 is FQGNSA in the germline V gene. V lost 6 bases and J lost 1, with 12 bases in between. CDR3 size: 14 residues. CDR3 DNA sequence: TGTGCCAGCAGGTACCCCCCAGTTAACTATGGCTACACCTTC. It translates to CASRYPPVNYGYTF.

The chain employs TRBV12-3 or TRBV12-4 and TRBJ1-3, with D possibly TRBD1 on 6 matching bases. CDR3 size: 14 residues. Trimming cost V 6 bases and J 2 bases, with 11 bases left between them. The CDR3 reads CASSQGGAGNTIYF. In nucleotides, the CDR3 is TGTGCCAGCAGCCAAGGGGGGGCTGGAAACACCATATATTTT.

Many counts were recorded for this clonotype. The genes are TRBV12-3 or TRBV12-4 and TRBJ2-2; maybe TRBD2 (6 bases). CDR3 length: 14 amino acids. V was shortened by 6 bases and J by 8 bases, with 16 bases between the two germline ends. The CDR3 loop reads CASRAAGGSGELFF. CDR3 DNA sequence: TGTGCCAGCAGGGCTGCCGGGGGATCGGGGGAGCTGTTTTTT.